Listed here is a single TCR beta chain. The data were taken from a study of cytomegalovirus exposure and HLA in healthy donors. At the level of the study: Most donors, approximately 82% of a few hundred genotyped, fell in the Caucasian-associated ancestry cluster.

Between the trimmed V and J ends, which lost 0 bases and 4 bases, there was a span of 8 bases. Germline-derived CDR1 and CDR2 are SGHKS and YYEKEE (reference sequence). CDR3 size: 13 residues. Although they were nominally healthy when sampled, donors likely had unrecorded immune exposures. The PCR employed 60 Vbeta primers together with 13 Jbeta primers. The data were produced by immunoSEQ multiplex PCR, yet TCRdb's version contains in-frame clones alone and is incomplete. The sample includes some 76,000 clones, about 66% of them seen just once. The TCR originated in a man aged 55 to 70 in good health and CMV-seropositive. Material: PBMCs. The chain links TRBV5-5 to TRBJ2-7; weak D call: TRBD1 (6 bases). DNA of the CDR3: TGTGCCAGCAGCTTGGGCACAGGGTACGAGCAGTACTTC. Protein sequence: CASSLGTGYEQYF. Supplemented by reference TRBV5-5 and TRBJ2-7, the full variable domain reads DAGVTQSPTHLIKTRGQQVTLRCSPISGHKSVSWYQQVLGQGPQFIFQYYEKEERGRGNFPDRFSARQFPNYSSELNVNALLLGDSALYLCASSLGTGYEQYFGPGTRLTVT.